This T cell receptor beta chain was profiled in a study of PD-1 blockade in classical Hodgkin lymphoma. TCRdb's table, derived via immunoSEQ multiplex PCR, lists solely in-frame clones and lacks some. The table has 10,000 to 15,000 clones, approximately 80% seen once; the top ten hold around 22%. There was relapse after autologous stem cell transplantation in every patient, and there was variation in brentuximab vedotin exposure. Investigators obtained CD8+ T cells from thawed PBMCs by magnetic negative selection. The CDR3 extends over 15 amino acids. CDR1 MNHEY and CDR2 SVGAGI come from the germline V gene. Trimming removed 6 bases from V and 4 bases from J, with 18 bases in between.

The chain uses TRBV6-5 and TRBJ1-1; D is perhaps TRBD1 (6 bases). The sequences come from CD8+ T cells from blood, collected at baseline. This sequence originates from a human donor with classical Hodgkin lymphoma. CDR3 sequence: CASSQTGEGGTEAFF. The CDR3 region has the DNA TGTGCCAGCAGCCAGACAGGCGAGGGGGGCACTGAAGCTTTCTTT.